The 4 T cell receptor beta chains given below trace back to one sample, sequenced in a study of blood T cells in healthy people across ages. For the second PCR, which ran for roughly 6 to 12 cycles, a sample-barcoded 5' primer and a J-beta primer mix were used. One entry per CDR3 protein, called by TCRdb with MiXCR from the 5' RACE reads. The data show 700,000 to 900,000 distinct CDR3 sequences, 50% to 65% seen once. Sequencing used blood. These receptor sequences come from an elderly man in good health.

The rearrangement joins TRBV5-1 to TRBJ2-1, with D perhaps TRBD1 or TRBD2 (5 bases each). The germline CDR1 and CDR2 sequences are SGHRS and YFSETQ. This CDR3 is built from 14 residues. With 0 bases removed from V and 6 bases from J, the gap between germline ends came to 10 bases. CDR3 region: CASSLGGAVNEQFF. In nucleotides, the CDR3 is TGCGCCAGCAGCTTGGGAGGGGCAGTCAATGAGCAGTTCTTC.

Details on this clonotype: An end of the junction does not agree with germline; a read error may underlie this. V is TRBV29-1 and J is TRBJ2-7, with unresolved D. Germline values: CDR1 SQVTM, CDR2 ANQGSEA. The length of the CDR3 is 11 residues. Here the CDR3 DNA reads TGCAGCGTCGAAGACATCTACGAGCAGTACTTC. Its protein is CSVEDIYEQYF.

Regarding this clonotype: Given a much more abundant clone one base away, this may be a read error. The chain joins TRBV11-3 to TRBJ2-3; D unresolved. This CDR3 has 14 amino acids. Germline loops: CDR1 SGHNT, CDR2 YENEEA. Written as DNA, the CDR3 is TGTGCCAGCGGCTTAACCTCCAGCACAGATACGCAGTATTTT. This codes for CASGLTSSTDTQYF.

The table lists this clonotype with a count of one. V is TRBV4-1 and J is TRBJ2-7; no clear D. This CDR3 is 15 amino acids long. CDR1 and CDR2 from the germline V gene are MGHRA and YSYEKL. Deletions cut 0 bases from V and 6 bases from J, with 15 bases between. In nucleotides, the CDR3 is TGCGCCAGCAGCCAAGACGGTCGTGGCTTTCTCGAGCAGTACTTC. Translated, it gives CASSQDGRGFLEQYF.